Reported below is one T cell receptor (beta chain). Antigen: not known. The entry originates in a study of cytomegalovirus exposure and HLA in healthy donors. Study-wide results and caveats: Usually a TCR sequence was rare, but some public TCRs were found in many donors. In vitro assays verified that a few CMV-associated chains recognized CMV antigens specifically.

The PCR used 60 Vbeta and 13 Jbeta primers. TCRdb's table, derived via immunoSEQ multiplex PCR, lists solely in-frame clones and lacks some. The sample lists approximately 150,000 clones, approximately 80% occurring once. After removal of 2 bases from V and 2 bases from J, the junction contained 3 bases not matched to a gene. The CDR3 runs 15 residues. Germline assignment: CDR1 SGHRS and CDR2 YFSETQ. The source is a woman in her thirties or forties in good health and CMV-seropositive. Material for sequencing was PBMCs. The chain joins TRBV5-1 to TRBJ2-4; 8 nucleotides match TRBD2. The DNA of the CDR3 is TGCGCCAGCAGCTTCGGGGGGGCTTCCAAAAACATTCAGTACTTC. Protein sequence: CASSFGGASKNIQYF.